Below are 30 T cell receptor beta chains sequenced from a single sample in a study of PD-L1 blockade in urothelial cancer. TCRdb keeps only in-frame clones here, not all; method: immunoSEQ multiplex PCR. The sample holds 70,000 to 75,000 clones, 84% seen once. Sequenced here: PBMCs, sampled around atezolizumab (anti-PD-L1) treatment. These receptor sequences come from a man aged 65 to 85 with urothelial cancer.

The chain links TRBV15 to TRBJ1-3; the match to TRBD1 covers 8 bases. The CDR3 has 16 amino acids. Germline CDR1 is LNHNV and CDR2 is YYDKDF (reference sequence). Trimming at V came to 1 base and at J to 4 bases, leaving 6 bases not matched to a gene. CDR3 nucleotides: TGTGCCACCAGCAGAGCCGGACAGGGAAAAGGAAACACCATATATTTT. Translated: CATSRAGQGKGNTIYF.

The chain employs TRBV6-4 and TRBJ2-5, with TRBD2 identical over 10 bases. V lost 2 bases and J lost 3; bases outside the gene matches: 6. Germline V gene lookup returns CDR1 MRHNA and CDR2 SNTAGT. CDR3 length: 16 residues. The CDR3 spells CASSDLAGELKETQYF. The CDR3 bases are TGTGCCAGCAGTGACCTAGCGGGGGAACTTAAAGAGACCCAGTACTTC.

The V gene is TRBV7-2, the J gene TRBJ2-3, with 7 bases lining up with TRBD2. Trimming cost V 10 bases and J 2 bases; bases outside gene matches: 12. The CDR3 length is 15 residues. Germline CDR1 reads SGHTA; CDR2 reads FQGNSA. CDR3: CATSPGGRHTDTQYF. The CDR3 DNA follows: TGTGCCACGTCCCCGGGAGGCCGGCACACAGATACGCAGTATTTT.

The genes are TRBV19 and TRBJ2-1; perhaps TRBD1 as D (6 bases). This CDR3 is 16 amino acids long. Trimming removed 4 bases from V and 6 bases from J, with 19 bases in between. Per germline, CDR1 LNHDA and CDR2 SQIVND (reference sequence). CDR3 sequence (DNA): TGTGCCAGTAGTAGGGGCCTTAGGACAGTCATCAATGAGCAGTTCTTC. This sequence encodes CASSRGLRTVINEQFF.

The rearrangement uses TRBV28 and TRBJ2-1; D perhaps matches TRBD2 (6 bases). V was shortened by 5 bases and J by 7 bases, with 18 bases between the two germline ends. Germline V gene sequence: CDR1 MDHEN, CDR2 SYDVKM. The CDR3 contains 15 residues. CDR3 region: CASSPTDYFRNEQFF. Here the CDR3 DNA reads TGTGCCAGCAGTCCTACGGACTATTTTCGGAATGAGCAGTTCTTC.

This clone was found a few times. The CDR3 DNA is TGTGCCAGCAGCCGCGACAGGGTTGGCAATCAGCCCCAGCATTTT. This sequence encodes CASSRDRVGNQPQHF. The chain joins TRBV4-2 to TRBJ1-5; 7 bases map to TRBD1. After removal of 4 bases from V and 2 bases from J, the junction contained 5 bases not matched to a gene. Germline V gives CDR1 LGHNA, CDR2 YNFKEQ. The CDR3 is made up of 15 amino acids.

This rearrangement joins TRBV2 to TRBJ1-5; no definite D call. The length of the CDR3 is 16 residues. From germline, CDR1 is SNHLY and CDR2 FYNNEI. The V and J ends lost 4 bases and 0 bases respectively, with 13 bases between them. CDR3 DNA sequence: TGTGCCAGCAGTGTCCGGGAAGGGTATAGCAATCAGCCCCAGCATTTT. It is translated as CASSVREGYSNQPQHF. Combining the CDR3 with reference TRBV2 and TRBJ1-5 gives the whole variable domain EPEVTQTPSHQVTQMGQEVILRCVPISNHLYFYWYRQILGQKVEFLVSFYNNEISEKSEIFDDQFSVERPDGSNFTLKIRSTKLEDSAMYFCASSVREGYSNQPQHFGDGTRLSIL.

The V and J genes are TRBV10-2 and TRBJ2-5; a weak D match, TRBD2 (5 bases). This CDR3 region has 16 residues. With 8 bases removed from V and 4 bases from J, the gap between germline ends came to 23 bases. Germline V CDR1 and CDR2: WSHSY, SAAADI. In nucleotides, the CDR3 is TGCGCCAGCCGCGGCGATACGGGGTGGGGTAGAGAGACCCAGTACTTC. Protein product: CASRGDTGWGRETQYF.

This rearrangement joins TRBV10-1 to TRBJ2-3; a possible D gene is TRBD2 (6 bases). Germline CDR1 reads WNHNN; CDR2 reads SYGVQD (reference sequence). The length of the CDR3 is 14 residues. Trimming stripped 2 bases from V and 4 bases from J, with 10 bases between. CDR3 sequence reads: CASSEAGSPDTQYF. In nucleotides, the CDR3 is TGCGCCAGCAGTGAGGCCGGGAGCCCAGATACGCAGTATTTT.

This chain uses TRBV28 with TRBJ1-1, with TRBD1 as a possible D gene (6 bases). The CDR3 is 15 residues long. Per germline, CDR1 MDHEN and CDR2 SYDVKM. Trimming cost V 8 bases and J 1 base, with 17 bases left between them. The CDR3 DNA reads TGTGCCAGCTCTTCCCGCCAGGGGCGGAACACTGAAGCTTTCTTT. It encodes CASSSRQGRNTEAFF.

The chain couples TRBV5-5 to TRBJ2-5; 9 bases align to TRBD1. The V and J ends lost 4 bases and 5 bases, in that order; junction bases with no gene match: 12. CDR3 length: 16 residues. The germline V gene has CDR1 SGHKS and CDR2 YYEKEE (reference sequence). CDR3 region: CASSKTSGQGRETQYF. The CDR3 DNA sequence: TGTGCCAGCAGCAAAACCTCGGGACAGGGTCGGGAGACCCAGTACTTC.

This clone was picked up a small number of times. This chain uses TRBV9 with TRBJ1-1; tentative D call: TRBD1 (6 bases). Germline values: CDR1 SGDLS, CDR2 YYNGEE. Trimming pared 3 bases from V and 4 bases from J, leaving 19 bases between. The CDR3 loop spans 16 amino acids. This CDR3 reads CASSALDRTRGTEAFF. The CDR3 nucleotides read TGTGCCAGCAGCGCCCTGGACAGAACGAGAGGCACTGAAGCTTTCTTT.

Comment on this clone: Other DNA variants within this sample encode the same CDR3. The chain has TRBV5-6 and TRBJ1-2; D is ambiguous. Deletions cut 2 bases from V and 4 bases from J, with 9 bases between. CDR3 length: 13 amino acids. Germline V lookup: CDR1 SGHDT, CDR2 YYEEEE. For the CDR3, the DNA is TGTGCCAGCAGCTTAGGGCGGGCCTATGGCTACACCTTC. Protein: CASSLGRAYGYTF.

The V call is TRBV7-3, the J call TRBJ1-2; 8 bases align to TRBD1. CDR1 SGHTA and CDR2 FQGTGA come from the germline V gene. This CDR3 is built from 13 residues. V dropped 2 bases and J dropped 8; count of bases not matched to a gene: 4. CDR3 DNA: TGTGCCAGCAGCTTAGCGACAGGGGTAGGCTACACCTTC. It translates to CASSLATGVGYTF.

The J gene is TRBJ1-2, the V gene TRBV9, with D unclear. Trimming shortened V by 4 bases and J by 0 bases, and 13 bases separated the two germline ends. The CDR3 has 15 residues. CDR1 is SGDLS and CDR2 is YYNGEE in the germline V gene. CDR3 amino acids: CASSPSGSANYGYTF. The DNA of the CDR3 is TGTGCCAGCAGCCCCAGCGGGTCGGCTAACTATGGCTACACCTTC.

The CDR3 nucleotides read TGCGCCAGCAGCTGGAGGACAGGGGGAAGAGAGACCCAGTACTTC. Its protein is CASSWRTGGRETQYF. This sequence joins TRBV5-1 and TRBJ2-5; 10 bases are a match to TRBD1. Germline-derived CDR1 and CDR2 are SGHRS and YFSETQ. The CDR3 consists of 15 residues. V gave up 3 bases and J gave up 4 bases; unmatched junction bases: 6.

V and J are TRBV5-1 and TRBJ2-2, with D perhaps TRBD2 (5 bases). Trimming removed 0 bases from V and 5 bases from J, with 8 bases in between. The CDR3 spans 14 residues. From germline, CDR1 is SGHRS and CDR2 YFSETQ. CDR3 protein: CASSLDGGTGELFF. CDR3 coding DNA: TGCGCCAGCAGCTTGGATGGCGGGACCGGGGAGCTGTTTTTT.

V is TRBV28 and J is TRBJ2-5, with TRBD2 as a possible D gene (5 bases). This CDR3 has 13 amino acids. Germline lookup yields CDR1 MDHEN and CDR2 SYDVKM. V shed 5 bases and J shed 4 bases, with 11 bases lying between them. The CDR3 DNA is TGTGCCAGCAGTCCCGTAGGAGGAGAGACCCAGTACTTC. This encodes CASSPVGGETQYF.

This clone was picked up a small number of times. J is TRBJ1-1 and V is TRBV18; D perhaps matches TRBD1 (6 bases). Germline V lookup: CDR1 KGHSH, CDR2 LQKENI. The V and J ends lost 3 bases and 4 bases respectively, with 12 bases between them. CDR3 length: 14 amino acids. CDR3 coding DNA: TGTGCCAGCTCACCCCGAGAAGGGGGCACTGAAGCTTTCTTT. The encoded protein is CASSPREGGTEAFF.

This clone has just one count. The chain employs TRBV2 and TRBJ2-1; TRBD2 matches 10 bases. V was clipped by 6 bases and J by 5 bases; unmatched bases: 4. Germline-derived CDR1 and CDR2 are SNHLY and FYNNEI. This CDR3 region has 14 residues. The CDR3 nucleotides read TGTGCCAGCAGGCGACTAGCGGGCAACAATGAGCAGTTCTTC. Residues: CASRRLAGNNEQFF.

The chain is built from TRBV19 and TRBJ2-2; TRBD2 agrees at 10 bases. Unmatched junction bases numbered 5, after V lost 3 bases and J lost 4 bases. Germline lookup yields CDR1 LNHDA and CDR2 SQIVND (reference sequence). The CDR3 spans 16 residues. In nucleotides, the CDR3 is TGTGCCAGTAGTATGCCTAGCGGGAGACCCACCGGGGAGCTGTTTTTT. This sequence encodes CASSMPSGRPTGELFF. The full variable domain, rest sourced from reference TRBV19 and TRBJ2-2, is DGGITQSPKYLFRKEGQNVTLSCEQNLNHDAMYWYRQDPGQGLRLIYYSQIVNDFQKGDIAEGYSVSREKKESFPLTVTSAQKNPTAFYLCASSMPSGRPTGELFFGEGSRLTVL.

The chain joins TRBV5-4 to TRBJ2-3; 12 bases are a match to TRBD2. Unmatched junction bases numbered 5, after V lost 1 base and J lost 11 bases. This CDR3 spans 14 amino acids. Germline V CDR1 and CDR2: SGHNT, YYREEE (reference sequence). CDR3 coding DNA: TGTGCCAGCAGCTTGAAGCTAGCGGGAGGGGAGCAGTATTTT. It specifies CASSLKLAGGEQYF.

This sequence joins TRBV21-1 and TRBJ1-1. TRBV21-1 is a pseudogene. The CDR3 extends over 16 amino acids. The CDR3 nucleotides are TGTGCCAGCAGCAAAGGTAACGGGTGGCGATACACTGAAGCTTTCTTT. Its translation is CASSKGNGWRYTEAFF.

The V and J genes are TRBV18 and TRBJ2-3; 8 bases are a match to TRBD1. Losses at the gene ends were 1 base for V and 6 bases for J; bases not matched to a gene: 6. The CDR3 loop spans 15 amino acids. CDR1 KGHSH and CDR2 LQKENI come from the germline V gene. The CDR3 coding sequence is TGTGCCAGCTCACCACTTTCAGGGGGCGTTGATACGCAGTATTTT. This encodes CASSPLSGGVDTQYF.

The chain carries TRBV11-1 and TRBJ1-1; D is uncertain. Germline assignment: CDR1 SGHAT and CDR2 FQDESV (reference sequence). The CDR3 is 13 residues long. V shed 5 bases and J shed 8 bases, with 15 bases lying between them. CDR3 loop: CASSVTRGREAFF. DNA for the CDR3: TGTGCCAGCAGCGTCACTCGTGGGAGGGAAGCTTTCTTT.

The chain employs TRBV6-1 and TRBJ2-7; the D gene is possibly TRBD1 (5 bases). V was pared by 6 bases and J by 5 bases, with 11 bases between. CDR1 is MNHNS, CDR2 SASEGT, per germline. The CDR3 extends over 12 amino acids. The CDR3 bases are TGTGCCAGCAGGTCTACAGGTGACGAGCAGTACTTC. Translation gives CASRSTGDEQYF.

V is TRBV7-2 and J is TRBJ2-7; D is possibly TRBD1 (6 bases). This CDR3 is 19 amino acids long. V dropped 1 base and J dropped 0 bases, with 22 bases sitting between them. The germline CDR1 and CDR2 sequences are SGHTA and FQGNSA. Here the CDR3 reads CASSLGAGERVWASYEQYF. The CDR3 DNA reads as TGTGCCAGCAGCTTAGGGGCAGGGGAAAGGGTATGGGCCTCCTACGAGCAGTACTTC.

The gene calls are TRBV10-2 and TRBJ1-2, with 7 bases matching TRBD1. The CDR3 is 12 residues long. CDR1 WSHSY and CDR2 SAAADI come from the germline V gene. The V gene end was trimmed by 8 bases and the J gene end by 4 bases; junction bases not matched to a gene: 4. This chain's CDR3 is CASSGTVYGYTF. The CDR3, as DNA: TGCGCCAGCTCAGGGACAGTCTATGGCTACACCTTC.

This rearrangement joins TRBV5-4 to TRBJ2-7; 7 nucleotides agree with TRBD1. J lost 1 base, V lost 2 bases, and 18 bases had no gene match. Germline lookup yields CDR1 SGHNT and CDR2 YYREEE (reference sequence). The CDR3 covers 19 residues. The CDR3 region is CASSFGGPGGNPKSYEQYF. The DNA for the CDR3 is TGTGCCAGCAGCTTTGGCGGGCCAGGGGGTAACCCTAAATCCTACGAGCAGTACTTC.

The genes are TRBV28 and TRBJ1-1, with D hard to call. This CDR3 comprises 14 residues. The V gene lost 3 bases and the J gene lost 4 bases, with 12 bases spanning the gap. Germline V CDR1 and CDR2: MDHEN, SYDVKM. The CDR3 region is CASSFPRRITEAFF. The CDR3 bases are TGTGCCAGCAGTTTCCCCAGGAGGATCACTGAAGCTTTCTTT.